This entry concerns a single T cell receptor beta chain. Its specificity is unknown. The data stem from a study of siplizumab effects on memory and regulatory T cells. Regarding the study as a whole: Only a minority of proliferating CD4+ or CD8+ clones had an assignable naive or memory phenotype, with roughly 80-96% lacking one.

The method was immunoSEQ multiplex PCR; TCRdb's version includes in-frame clones alone and lacks a portion of them. The sample comprises 100,000 or so clones, nearly 95% of which are singletons, and more than 10% rests with the top ten. Germline CDR1 reads ENHRY; CDR2 reads SYGVKD. The CDR3 runs to 13 residues. J lost 14 bases, V lost 3 bases, and 5 bases had no gene match. The V gene is TRBV10-3, the J gene TRBJ2-1, with 12 bases aligning to TRBD2. Sequenced: non-Treg CD4+ T cells sorted from blood. The origin of this receptor is a human donor in good health. The CDR3 nucleotides are TGTGCCATCAGTGAAACTAGCGGGAGGACGGAGTTCTTC. It yields the protein CAISETSGRTEFF.